This T cell receptor beta chain was sequenced for a study of T cells after yellow fever vaccination. TCRdb itself ran the 5' RACE reads through MiXCR, one entry per CDR3 protein. The table shows 100,000 to 150,000 distinct CDR3 sequences, with under 8.5% occurring only once. This clonotype was seen repeatedly, ten times or more. Germline-derived CDR1 and CDR2 are SGHKS and YYEKEE (reference sequence). Trimming cost V 4 bases and J 6 bases, with 11 bases left between them. This CDR3 is built from 13 residues. The TCR comes from a man younger than 35 who received the YFV17D yellow fever vaccine. The chain recombines TRBV5-5 with TRBJ2-1; maybe TRBD2 (5 bases). Material: CD4+ T cells sorted from PBMCs, obtained roughly 10 days after the first yellow fever vaccination. The CDR3 reads CASSPGFGNEQFF. The CDR3 DNA reads as TGTGCCAGCAGCCCGGGGTTCGGCAATGAGCAGTTCTTC.